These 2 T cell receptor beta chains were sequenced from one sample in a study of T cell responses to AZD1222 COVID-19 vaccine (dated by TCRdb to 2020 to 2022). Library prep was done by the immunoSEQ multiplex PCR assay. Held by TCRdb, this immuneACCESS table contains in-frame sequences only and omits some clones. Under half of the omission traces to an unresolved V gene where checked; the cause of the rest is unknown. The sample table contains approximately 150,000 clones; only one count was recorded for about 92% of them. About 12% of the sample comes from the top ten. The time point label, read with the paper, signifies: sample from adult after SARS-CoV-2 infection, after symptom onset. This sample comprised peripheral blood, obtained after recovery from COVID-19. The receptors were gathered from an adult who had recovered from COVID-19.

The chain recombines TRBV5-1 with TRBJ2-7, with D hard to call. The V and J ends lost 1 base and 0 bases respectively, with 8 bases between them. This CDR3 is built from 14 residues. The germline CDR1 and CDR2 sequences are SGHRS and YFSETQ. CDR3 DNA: TGCGCCAGCAGCTTGTTGTCCCTCTCCTACGAGCAGTACTTC. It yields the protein CASSLLSLSYEQYF.

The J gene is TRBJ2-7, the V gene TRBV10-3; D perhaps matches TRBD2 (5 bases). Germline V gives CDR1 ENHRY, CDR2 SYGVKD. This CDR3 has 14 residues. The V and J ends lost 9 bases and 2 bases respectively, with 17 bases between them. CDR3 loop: CAIPPTGNTYEQYF. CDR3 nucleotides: TGTGCCATTCCCCCCACGGGAAACACCTACGAGCAGTACTTC.